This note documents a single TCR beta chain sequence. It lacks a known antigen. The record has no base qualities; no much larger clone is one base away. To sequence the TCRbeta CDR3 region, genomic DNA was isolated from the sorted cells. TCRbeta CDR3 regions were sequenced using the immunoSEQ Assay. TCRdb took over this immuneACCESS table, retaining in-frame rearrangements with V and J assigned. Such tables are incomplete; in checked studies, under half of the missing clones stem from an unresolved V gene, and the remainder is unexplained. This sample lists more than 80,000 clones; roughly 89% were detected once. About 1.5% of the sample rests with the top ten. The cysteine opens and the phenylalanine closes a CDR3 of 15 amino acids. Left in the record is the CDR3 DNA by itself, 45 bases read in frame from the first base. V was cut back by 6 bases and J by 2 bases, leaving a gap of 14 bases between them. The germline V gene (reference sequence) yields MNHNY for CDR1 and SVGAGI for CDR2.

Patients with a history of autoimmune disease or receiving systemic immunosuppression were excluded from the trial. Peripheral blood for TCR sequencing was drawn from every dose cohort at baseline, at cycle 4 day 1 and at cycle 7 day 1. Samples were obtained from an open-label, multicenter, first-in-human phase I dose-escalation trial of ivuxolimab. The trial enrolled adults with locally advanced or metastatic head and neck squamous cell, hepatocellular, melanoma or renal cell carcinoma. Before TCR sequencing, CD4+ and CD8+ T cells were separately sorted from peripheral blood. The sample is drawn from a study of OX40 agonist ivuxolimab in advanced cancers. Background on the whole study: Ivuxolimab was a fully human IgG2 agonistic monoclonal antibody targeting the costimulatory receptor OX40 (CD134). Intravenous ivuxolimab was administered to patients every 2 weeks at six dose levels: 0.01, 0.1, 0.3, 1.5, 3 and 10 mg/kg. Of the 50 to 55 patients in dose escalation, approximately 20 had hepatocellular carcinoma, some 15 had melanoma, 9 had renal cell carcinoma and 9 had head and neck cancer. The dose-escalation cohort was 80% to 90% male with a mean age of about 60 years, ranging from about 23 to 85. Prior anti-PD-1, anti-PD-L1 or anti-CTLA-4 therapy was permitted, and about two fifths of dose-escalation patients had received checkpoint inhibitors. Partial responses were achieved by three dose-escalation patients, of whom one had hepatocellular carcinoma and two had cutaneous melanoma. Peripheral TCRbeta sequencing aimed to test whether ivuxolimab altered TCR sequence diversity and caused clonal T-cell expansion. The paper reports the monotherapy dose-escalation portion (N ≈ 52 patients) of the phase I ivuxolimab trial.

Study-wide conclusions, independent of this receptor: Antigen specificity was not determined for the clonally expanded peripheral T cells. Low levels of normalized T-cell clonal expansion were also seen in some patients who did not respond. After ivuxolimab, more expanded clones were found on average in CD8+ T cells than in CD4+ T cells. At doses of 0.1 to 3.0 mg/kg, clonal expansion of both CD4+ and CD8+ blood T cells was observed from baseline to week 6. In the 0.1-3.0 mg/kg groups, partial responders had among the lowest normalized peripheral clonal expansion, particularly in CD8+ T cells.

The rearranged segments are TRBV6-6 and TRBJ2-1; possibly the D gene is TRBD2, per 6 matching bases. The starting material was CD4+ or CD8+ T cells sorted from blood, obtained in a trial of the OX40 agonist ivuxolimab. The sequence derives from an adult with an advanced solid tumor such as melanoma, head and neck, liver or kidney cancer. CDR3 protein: CASSSPSGPYNEQFF. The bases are TGTGCCAGCAGCTCCCCGAGCGGGCCCTACAATGAGCAGTTCTTC.